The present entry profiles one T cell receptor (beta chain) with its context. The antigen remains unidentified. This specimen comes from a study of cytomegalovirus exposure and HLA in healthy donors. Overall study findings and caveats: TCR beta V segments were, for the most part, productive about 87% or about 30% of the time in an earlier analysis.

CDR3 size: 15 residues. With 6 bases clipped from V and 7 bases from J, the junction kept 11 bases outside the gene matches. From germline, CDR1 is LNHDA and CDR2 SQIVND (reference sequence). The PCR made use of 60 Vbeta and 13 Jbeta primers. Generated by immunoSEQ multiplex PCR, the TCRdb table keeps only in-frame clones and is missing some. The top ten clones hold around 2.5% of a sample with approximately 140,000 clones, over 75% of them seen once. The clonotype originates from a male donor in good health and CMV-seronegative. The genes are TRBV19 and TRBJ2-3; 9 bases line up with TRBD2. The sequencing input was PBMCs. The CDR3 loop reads CASSGGRASPHTQYF. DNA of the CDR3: TGTGCCAGTAGCGGCGGGAGGGCCAGTCCTCATACGCAGTATTTT.